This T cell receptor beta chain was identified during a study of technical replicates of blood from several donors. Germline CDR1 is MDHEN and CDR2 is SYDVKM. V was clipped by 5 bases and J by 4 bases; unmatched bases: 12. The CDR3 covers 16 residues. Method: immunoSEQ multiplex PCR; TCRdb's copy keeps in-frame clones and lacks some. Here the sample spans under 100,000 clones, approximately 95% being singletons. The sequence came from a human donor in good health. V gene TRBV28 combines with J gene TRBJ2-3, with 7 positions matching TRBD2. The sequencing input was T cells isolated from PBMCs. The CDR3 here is CASSPPTSGGADTQYF. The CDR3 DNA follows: TGTGCCAGCAGTCCACCGACATCGGGAGGCGCAGATACGCAGTATTTT.